One and the same sample provided the 15 T cell receptor beta chains below, sequenced in a study of cytomegalovirus exposure and HLA in healthy donors. Use of 60 Vbeta and 13 Jbeta primers characterized the PCR. The protocol was immunoSEQ multiplex PCR, while the TCRdb copy is restricted to in-frame clones and leaves out a portion. The sample has around 150,000 clones, around 74% seen once. The material sequenced was PBMCs. All receptors come from a female donor in good health and CMV-seronegative.

With regard to this clone: The same CDR3 also results from other DNA sequences found in this sample. CDR3 sequence reads: CASSGDSYEQYF. CDR3 DNA: TGTGCCAGCAGTGGAGACTCCTACGAGCAGTACTTC. V usage is TRBV2 and J usage is TRBJ2-7, with D uncertain. The CDR3 consists of 12 residues. V was cut by 4 bases and J by 0 bases, with 4 bases left in between. Germline V gives CDR1 SNHLY, CDR2 FYNNEI.

The chain has TRBV9 and TRBJ1-1; tentative D call: TRBD1 (5 bases). Per germline, CDR1 SGDLS and CDR2 YYNGEE. V was cut by 3 bases and J by 3 bases, with 12 bases left in between. The CDR3 totals 14 residues. The CDR3 loop is CASSAQGSDTEAFF. The CDR3 nucleotides read TGTGCCAGCAGCGCCCAGGGCTCCGACACTGAAGCTTTCTTT.

The CDR3 reads CASNQMDFPYEQYF. CDR3 sequence (DNA): TGTGCCAGCAACCAAATGGACTTTCCCTACGAGCAGTACTTC. The chain links TRBV6-5 to TRBJ2-7, with D maybe TRBD2 (5 bases). The CDR3 extends over 14 amino acids. Germline V gene lookup returns CDR1 MNHEY and CDR2 SVGAGI. Deletions cut 7 bases from V and 2 bases from J, with 15 bases between.

The V gene is TRBV27, the J gene TRBJ2-3; the match to TRBD2 covers 8 bases. This CDR3 region has 14 residues. The germline V gene has CDR1 MNHEY and CDR2 SMNVEV (reference sequence). Trimming took 7 bases from V and 3 from J; bases not matched to a gene: 6. The CDR3 reads CASTGGGWTDTQYF. Written as DNA, the CDR3 is TGTGCCAGCACGGGGGGGGGTTGGACAGATACGCAGTATTTT.

The CDR3 sequence: CASSESGTGGTDTQYF. The CDR3 DNA follows: TGTGCCAGCAGTGAATCCGGGACAGGGGGCACAGATACGCAGTATTTT. V usage is TRBV25-1 and J usage is TRBJ2-3; 10 bases align to TRBD1. This CDR3 is 16 amino acids long. Germline-derived CDR1 and CDR2 are MGHDK and SYGVNS. V shed 1 base, J shed 1 base, and the junction held 2 bases outside the gene matches.

This clone was counted only a few times. J is TRBJ2-5 and V is TRBV5-4, with 7 nucleotides matching TRBD1. V lost 3 bases and J lost 5; bases outside the gene matches: 7. The CDR3 spans 14 residues. In germline, CDR1 is SGHNT, CDR2 YYREEE (reference sequence). CDR3 DNA sequence: TGTGCCAGCAGCTCCCGACAGGGAAGGGAGACCCAGTACTTC. This encodes CASSSRQGRETQYF.

The V gene is TRBV9, the J gene TRBJ1-1; D is ambiguous. In germline, CDR1 is SGDLS, CDR2 YYNGEE. This CDR3 contains 12 residues. Trimming cost V 0 bases and J 8 bases, with 8 bases left between them. This chain's CDR3 is CASSVASQEAFF. Written as DNA, the CDR3 is TGTGCCAGCAGCGTAGCTTCCCAGGAAGCTTTCTTT.

The chain joins TRBV2 to TRBJ2-3, with TRBD2 as a possible D gene (6 bases). The CDR3 loop spans 16 amino acids. The germline V gene encodes CDR1 SNHLY and CDR2 FYNNEI. The V and J ends lost 6 bases and 1 base respectively, with 17 bases between them. The CDR3 DNA reads TGTGCCAGCAGCTACGGGACTGCCCCCCGCACAGATACGCAGTATTTT. It encodes CASSYGTAPRTDTQYF.

This clone was counted only a few times. This chain uses TRBV5-1 with TRBJ2-7, with a weak D call TRBD2 (5 bases). The CDR3 runs 15 residues. Germline CDR1 SGHRS, CDR2 YFSETQ. V lost 5 bases and J 0 bases, leaving 15 bases between the germline ends. CDR3 protein: CASRENAGSSYEQYF. The CDR3 bases are TGCGCCAGCAGGGAAAACGCTGGGAGCTCCTACGAGCAGTACTTC.

The rearrangement links TRBV6-5 to TRBJ1-2; a weak D match, TRBD1 (5 bases). Trimming took off 7 bases at V and 8 bases at J, with 11 bases between the two ends. CDR3 length: 11 residues. Germline values: CDR1 MNHEY, CDR2 SVGAGI. The CDR3 DNA follows: TGTGCCAGCACCCAGGGAGGCGGCTACACCTTC. This encodes CASTQGGGYTF.

The chain joins TRBV7-8 to TRBJ1-2; 10 bases map to TRBD1. Trimming cost V 1 base and J 7 bases; bases outside gene matches: 3. The CDR3 extends over 14 amino acids. Germline CDR1 is SGHVS and CDR2 is FQNEAQ. The DNA of the CDR3 is TGTGCCAGCAGCTTAGGACAGGGGGCGGGTGGCTACACCTTC. This sequence encodes CASSLGQGAGGYTF.

This clone was seen more than once but under ten times. This chain connects TRBV5-4 to TRBJ2-7, with TRBD1 as a possible D gene (5 bases). The length of the CDR3 is 16 residues. V was pared by 0 bases and J by 2 bases, with 15 bases between. CDR1 and CDR2 from the germline V gene are SGHNT and YYREEE (reference sequence). The CDR3: CASSLAKGAETYEQYF. In DNA, the CDR3 is TGTGCCAGCAGCTTGGCCAAAGGGGCGGAGACCTACGAGCAGTACTTC. The full variable domain, its missing parts supplied by reference TRBV5-4 and TRBJ2-7, is ETGVTQSPTHLIKTRGQQVTLRCSSQSGHNTVSWYQQALGQGPQFIFQYYREEENGRGNFPPRFSGLQFPNYSSELNVNALELDDSALYLCASSLAKGAETYEQYFGPGTRLTVT.

The J gene is TRBJ1-6, the V gene TRBV6-1; D call uncertain. Germline V CDR1 and CDR2: MNHNS, SASEGT. This CDR3 contains 9 residues. Trimming removed 10 bases at V and 8 bases at J, with 3 bases between. Written as DNA, the CDR3 is TGTGCCACGTATTCACCCCTCCACTTT. Translated, it gives CATYSPLHF.

This clone occurred a few times. The J gene is TRBJ2-7, the V gene TRBV18; TRBD1 matches 10 bases. Germline-derived CDR1 and CDR2 are KGHSH and LQKENI. The CDR3 consists of 15 residues. J lost 6 bases, V lost 3 bases, and 8 bases had no gene match. CDR3 sequence: CASSPPLDRGREQYF. DNA of the CDR3: TGTGCCAGCTCACCGCCTTTAGACAGGGGGCGCGAGCAGTACTTC.

This rearrangement joins TRBV30 to TRBJ1-1, with D possibly being TRBD1 (6 bases). The CDR3 runs 16 residues. The V gene's germline CDR1 is GTSNPN and CDR2 SVGIG (reference sequence). V lost 4 bases, J lost 1 base, and 19 bases lay in between. The CDR3 reads CAWTVFQGQGNTEAFF. The CDR3 DNA reads TGTGCCTGGACGGTTTTTCAGGGACAAGGGAACACTGAAGCTTTCTTT.